Listed below are T cell receptor beta chains from one sample, sequenced in a study of T cells in localized non-small cell lung cancer. The table came from immunoSEQ multiplex PCR; TCRdb's copy has only in-frame clones and leaves some out. The sample lists tens of thousands of clones; roughly 86% were seen once. The sequencing used peripheral blood, collected before any cancer treatment. The receptor source for this set is a man between 40 and 70 years old with stage I squamous cell lung carcinoma. Both conserved end residues are part of each CDR3.

j_gene,v_gene,CDR3aa
TRBJ1-2,TRBV5-1,CASSLLRNYGYTF
TRBJ1-1,TRBV20-1,CSATGAEAFF
TRBJ2-2,TRBV28,CASSFKGRPGELFF
TRBJ1-1,TRBV5-1,CASSLLGNTEAFF
TRBJ2-1,TRBV11-3,CASSPGTGREVSYNEQFF
TRBJ2-5,TRBV7-2,CASSPRLAGAAGTQYF
TRBJ2-7,TRBV5-8,CASSQDRANSYEQYF
TRBJ2-3,TRBV6-5,CASSLGLAGVDTQYF
TRBJ1-4,TRBV7-6,CASSSHRGEKLFF
TRBJ2-4,TRBV9,CASSAETGGASKNIQYF
TRBJ1-3,TRBV7-2,CASSLRGNTIYF
TRBJ2-1,TRBV7-9,CASSSRTGSDNEQFF
TRBJ2-3,TRBV10-1,CASSESMADTQYF
TRBJ1-2,TRBV10-3,CAIQPGELPYGYTF
TRBJ2-7,TRBV5-1,CASSLGGHNYEQYF
TRBJ1-2,TRBV5-1,CASSLAGNLNYGYTF
TRBJ1-1,TRBV19,CASSMATAMNTEAFF
TRBJ1-1,TRBV5-1,CASSTGPSNTEAFF
TRBJ1-4,TRBV7-8,CASSLSGFATNEKLFF
TRBJ2-5,TRBV29-1,CSVPGEPGETQYF
TRBJ1-5,TRBV28,CASTYGGFQPQHF
TRBJ1-5,TRBV7-9,CASSSQGGQPQHF
TRBJ1-1,TRBV7-2,CASSFERRGRWSNTEAFF
TRBJ2-7,TRBV6-6,CASSYSGGGGTYEQYF
TRBJ2-7,TRBV5-3,CARLLRGDSAYEQYF
TRBJ1-4,TRBV2,CASRGTGEGEKLFF
TRBJ1-5,TRBV6-7,CARTGVQPQHF
TRBJ2-3,TRBV18,CASSPSDTQYF
TRBJ2-1,TRBV27,CASSSIRGASSYNEQFF
TRBJ2-1,TRBV4-3,CASSYRQGWDNEQFF
TRBJ2-2,TRBV19,CASSIFGGITGELFF
TRBJ2-7,TRBV11-2,CATRTSGGLGEQYF